Listed below are T cell receptor beta chains from one sample, sequenced in a study of neurological immune-mediated disorders. TCRdb called the 5' RACE reads again in MiXCR, with one record for every CDR3 protein. The data show about 16,000 distinct CDR3 sequences, roughly 22% seen once. The sample consisted of PBMCs. All receptors derive from a man aged 45-65 years in good health. CDR3s include the opening cysteine and the closing phenylalanine or tryptophan. The D gene is left open where the match is weak. Only part of the rows carry a size: once, few, many, or a class if the clone is expanded.

D	J	size	V	CDR3	DNA
-	TRBJ2-6	many	TRBV3-1	CASSQDSGLSGANVLTF	TGTGCCAGCAGCCAAGATTCCGGCCTCTCTGGGGCCAACGTCCTGACTTTC
TRBD2	TRBJ2-7	many	TRBV7-2	CASSFGGENEQYF	TGTGCCAGCAGCTTCGGGGGGGAGAACGAGCAGTACTTC
-	TRBJ2-3	medium-sized	TRBV20-1	CSARDNFAAEYF	TGCAGTGCTAGAGATAATTTCGCCGCTGAGTATTTT
-	TRBJ2-3	many	TRBV20-1	CSASLRDKGTDTQYF	TGCAGTGCTTCTTTGCGGGATAAGGGCACAGATACGCAGTATTTT
-	TRBJ2-7	many	TRBV7-2	CASSLVLGGNYEQYF	TGTGCCAGCAGCTTAGTGTTAGGGGGAAACTACGAGCAGTACTTC
TRBD1	TRBJ2-3	-	TRBV29-1	CSVATGGTDTQYF	TGCAGCGTCGCTACAGGGGGTACAGATACGCAGTATTTT
TRBD2	TRBJ2-7	many	TRBV6-5	CASHEARISGRVGEQYF	TGTGCCAGCCATGAGGCGAGGATTAGCGGGAGGGTGGGGGAGCAGTACTTC
-	TRBJ1-4	-	TRBV9	CASSVGANEKLFF	TGTGCCAGCAGCGTAGGGGCTAATGAAAAACTGTTTTTT
-	TRBJ2-1	-	TRBV24-1	CATSDPGTNEQFF	TGTGCCACCAGTGACCCCGGGACTAATGAGCAGTTCTTC
-	TRBJ1-6	many	TRBV7-2	CASSLSRGSPLHF	TGTGCCAGCAGTTTGTCGAGGGGTTCACCCCTCCACTTT
TRBD2	TRBJ2-3	many	TRBV7-9	CASSFISGESDTQYF	TGTGCCAGCAGCTTCATTAGCGGGGAGTCGGATACGCAGTATTTT
-	TRBJ2-3	many	TRBV3-1	CASSPWTSTDTQYF	TGTGCCAGCAGCCCTTGGACCTCCACAGATACGCAGTATTTT
-	TRBJ2-7	-	TRBV2	CASRALAGISYEQYF	TGTGCCAGCAGGGCATTGGCAGGGATATCCTACGAGCAGTACTTC
TRBD2	TRBJ2-1	medium-sized	TRBV25-1	CASSTRTGRAYNEQFF	TGTGCCAGCAGTACCCGTACGGGGAGGGCCTACAATGAGCAGTTCTTC
-	TRBJ2-7	many	TRBV7-9	CASSSRGPGAGEQYF	TGTGCCAGCAGCTCCCGGGGGCCAGGGGCGGGCGAGCAGTACTTC
TRBD2	TRBJ2-3	many	TRBV20-1	CSATGTSGGITDTQYF	TGCAGTGCTACCGGGACTAGCGGGGGGATCACAGATACGCAGTATTTT
-	TRBJ2-7	-	TRBV10-2	CTSSESTLEQYF	TGCACCAGCAGTGAGTCCACCCTTGAGCAGTACTTC
TRBD2	TRBJ2-1	medium-sized	TRBV28	CASRRGPSGSNEQFF	TGTGCCAGCAGACGAGGACCTAGCGGGAGCAATGAGCAGTTCTTC
-	TRBJ2-7	-	TRBV9	CASSVEGTAYEQYF	TGTGCCAGCAGCGTAGAGGGGACCGCGTACGAGCAGTACTTC